A selection of T cell receptor beta chains follows, all from one sample in a study of shared clonotypes between healthy human individuals. Profiling relied on immunoSEQ multiplex PCR, and the TCRdb table lists in-frame clones only, not all of them. Here the sample spans some 89,000 clones, around two thirds being singletons. The sample was memory CD8+ T cells sorted from blood. Receptors originate from a man aged 25 to 40 in good health. CDR3s leave out the opening cysteine and the closing phenylalanine or tryptophan.

V gene | CDR3 length | CDR3 protein
TRBV7-9 | 11 | ASSPTESDEQY
TRBV28 | 13 | ASRQPGSRRETQY
TRBV6-1 | 10 | ATAGAKNIQY
TRBV28 | 11 | ASSPGQLYGYT
TRBV19 | 13 | ASSREAGYGWPQH
TRBV5-4 | 11 | ASRRPGTYEQY
TRBV21-1 | 10 | ASSSGCTEAF
TRBV28 | 12 | ASSPWARVYEQY
TRBV10-3 | 11 | AISGLQGGEQY
TRBV28 | 14 | ASSFPGFGANYGYT
TRBV29-1 | 12 | SVEEQGANTEAF
TRBV29-1 | 9 | SVEGNYGYT
TRBV28 | 12 | ASSWEEWDTEAF
TRBV7-8 | 12 | ASSLDRVWETQY
TRBV4-1 | 15 | ASSQGSGFGGRETQY
TRBV27 | 16 | ASSPLATGRALTDTQY
TRBV23-1 | 11 | ASSQYRLNEQY
TRBV13 | 12 | ASSTRTGQETQY
TRBV4-1 | 13 | ASSQEELGMGEQY
TRBV10-3 | 13 | AISKDRASQETQY
TRBV5-1 | 13 | ASSWMSGRLNEQF
TRBV20-1 | 9 | RATENYGYT
TRBV27 | 14 | ASRRTGGGSNYGYT
TRBV6-1 | 13 | ASSELLEGSEKLF
TRBV7-3 | 12 | ASSPDRGGNTIY
TRBV11-1 | 14 | ASSPPLRGTYNEQF
TRBV4-1 | 16 | ASSQYYNPGRSNEKLF
TRBV20-1 | 9 | SARKGVSAF
TRBV2 | 12 | ATDTLIRVDEQF
TRBV19 | 13 | ASNDLAGAYNEQF
TRBV28 | 12 | ASSLMYSNQPQH
TRBV7-2 | 11 | ASSVGVGTEAF
TRBV5-1 | 13 | ASSLEVDSGNTIY
TRBV10-3 | 15 | AISESESASGNYEQY
TRBV5-5 | 14 | ASSFSTGDGNQPQH
TRBV5-6 | 15 | ASSFVPLAEYSYEQY
TRBV9 | 16 | ASSVVGLAGGRTGELF
TRBV7-6 | 15 | ASSLNGKVQANEKLF
TRBV5-4 | 11 | ASSERDERGYT
TRBV29-1 | 12 | STSGQGAVGEQY
TRBV6-4 | 11 | ASSDSSTNTQY
TRBV30 | 11 | ARQQGDSYGYT
TRBV18 | 11 | ASSRGANYGYT
TRBV30 | 9 | AWSGAYEQY
TRBV11-2 | 12 | ASSSRATQETQY
TRBV5-1 | 12 | ASSWVWGAETQY